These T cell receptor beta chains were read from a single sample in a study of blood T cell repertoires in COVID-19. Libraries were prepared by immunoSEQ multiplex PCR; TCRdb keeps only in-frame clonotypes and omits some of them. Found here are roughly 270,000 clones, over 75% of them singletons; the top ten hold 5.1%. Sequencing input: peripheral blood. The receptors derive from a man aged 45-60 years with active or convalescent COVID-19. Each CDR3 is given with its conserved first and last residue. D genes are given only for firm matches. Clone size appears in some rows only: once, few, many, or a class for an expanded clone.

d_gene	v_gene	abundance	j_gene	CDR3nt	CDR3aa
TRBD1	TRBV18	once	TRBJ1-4	TGTGCCAGCTCACCGATGGGACAGAGGGAAAAACTGTTTTTT	CASSPMGQREKLFF
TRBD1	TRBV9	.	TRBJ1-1	TGTGCCAGCAGCGTAGCGGGACAGGGCCATTTGGGGAACACTGAAGCTTTCTTT	CASSVAGQGHLGNTEAFF
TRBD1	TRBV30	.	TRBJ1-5	TGTGCCTGGAGGGAACAGGGGGCCGCTCGCAATCAGCCCCAGCATTTT	CAWREQGAARNQPQHF
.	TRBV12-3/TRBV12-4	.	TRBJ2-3	TGTGCCAGCAGCTCCAGGGCTGGGGATACGCAGTATTTT	CASSSRAGDTQYF
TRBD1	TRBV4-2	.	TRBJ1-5	TGTGCCAGCAGCCAATCTACAGGGGTCAATCAGCCCCAGCATTTT	CASSQSTGVNQPQHF
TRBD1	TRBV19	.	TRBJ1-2	TGTGCCAGTAGTACTCAGGACAGGGGCTACACCTTC	CASSTQDRGYTF
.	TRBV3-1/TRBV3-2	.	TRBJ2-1	TGTGCCAGCAGCCAGGACGGGACATCGAACCTGAAGCAGTTCTTC	CASSQDGTSNLKQFF
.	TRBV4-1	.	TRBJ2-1	TGCGCCAGCAGCCAAGGTAACCAGGGCGATGAGCAGTTCTTC	CASSQGNQGDEQFF
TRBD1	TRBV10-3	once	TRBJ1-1	TGTGCCATCAGGGGGGACAGGGGGCAGACTGAAGCTTTCTTT	CAIRGDRGQTEAFF
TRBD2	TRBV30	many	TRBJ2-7	TGTGGTAGCGGGAGGCCTCCCTACGAGCAGTACTTC	CGSGRPPYEQYF
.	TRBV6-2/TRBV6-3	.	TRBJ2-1	TGTGCCAGCACCCCGCCTGGCGGCAGAGGGTTGGGGCAGTTCTTC	CASTPPGGRGLGQFF
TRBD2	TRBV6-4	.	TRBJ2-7	TGTGCCAGCAGTGAGCTAGCGGGGCCCTACGAGCAGTACTTC	CASSELAGPYEQYF
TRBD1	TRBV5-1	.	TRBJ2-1	TGCGCCAGCAGCTTGGCCGGACAGGTCAATGAGCAGTTCTTC	CASSLAGQVNEQFF
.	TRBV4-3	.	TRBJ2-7	TGCGCCAGCAGCCAAGAGTTGCGGGTATACGAGCAGTACTTC	CASSQELRVYEQYF
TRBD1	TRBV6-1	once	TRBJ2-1	TGTGCCAGCAGTGAACGGACAGGGTCCCATGAGCAGTTCTTC	CASSERTGSHEQFF
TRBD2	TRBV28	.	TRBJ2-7	TGTGCCAGCAGTTTTGGCGGGAGCACCTCCTACGAGCAGTACTTC	CASSFGGSTSYEQYF